Below, 26 T cell receptor beta chains from the same sample are listed, as sequenced in a study of identical twins. MiXCR, applied by TCRdb to the 5' RACE reads, yields one record per CDR3 protein. The table records about 690,000 distinct CDR3 sequences, less than 7% of them present only once. Input material: naive T cells sorted from blood. The receptor set was obtained from a young man in good health.

In its sample, this clonotype was seen many times. A read error may produce the germline difference seen at one junction end. The chain has TRBV12-3 or TRBV12-4 and TRBJ2-7, with 9 bases aligning to TRBD2. The CDR3 covers 13 residues. For the CDR3, the DNA is TGTGCCAGCAGTCCCGGGCTGGGGGTAGCGGGAGATTTC. Its translation: CASSPGLGVAGDF.

This clonotype was recorded a few times. The chain carries TRBV24-1 and TRBJ2-5; 8 nucleotides line up with TRBD2. Germline V lookup: CDR1 KGHDR, CDR2 SFDVKD. The CDR3 extends over 18 amino acids. V shed 4 bases, J shed 1 base, and the junction held 13 bases outside the gene matches. The DNA for the CDR3 is TGTGCCACCAGTGACCCAGCTCTCGGCGGGAGGCCCCAAGAGACCCAGTACTTC. Protein: CATSDPALGGRPQETQYF.

This clonotype turned up a few times. The J gene is TRBJ2-7, the V gene TRBV5-1; 7 positions match TRBD2. V was clipped by 4 bases and J by 4 bases; unmatched bases: 8. The CDR3 has 14 residues. Germline CDR1 and CDR2: SGHRS and YFSETQ. As DNA, the CDR3 is TGCGCCAGCAGCCGCGACGGCGGGAGTTACGAGCAGTACGTC. Translating gives CASSRDGGSYEQYV.

This chain connects TRBV30 to TRBJ2-3; possible D gene TRBD2, 5 bases. V was clipped by 0 bases and J by 8 bases, with 6 bases between them. Germline V gene sequence: CDR1 GTSNPN, CDR2 SVGIG (reference sequence). This CDR3 comprises 11 residues. The DNA for the CDR3 is TGTGCCTGGAGTGTGGCGGGTACGCAGTATTTT. Its protein is CAWSVAGTQYF.

At least ten counts were recorded for this clonotype. The V gene is TRBV29-1, the J gene TRBJ2-5, with a tentative D call TRBD2 (5 bases). CDR1 is SQVTM and CDR2 is ANQGSEA in the germline V gene. This CDR3 has 13 residues. V gave up 6 bases and J gave up 4 bases, with 15 bases separating them. This chain's CDR3 is CSVAGGRTETQYF. The CDR3, as DNA: TGCAGCGTCGCGGGCGGGCGAACAGAGACCCAGTACTTC. The full variable domain, with the rest looked up from reference TRBV29-1 and TRBJ2-5, is SAVISQKPSRDICQRGTSLTIQCQVDSQVTMMFWYRQQPGQSLTLIATANQGSEATYESGFVIDKFPISRPNLTFSTLTVSNMSPEDSSIYLCSVAGGRTETQYFGPGTRLLVL.

Ten or more counts support this clonotype. The chain links TRBV27 to TRBJ1-5; a possible D gene is TRBD1 (6 bases). This CDR3 has 14 residues. Trimming removed 6 bases from V and 6 bases from J, with 15 bases in between. In germline, CDR1 is MNHEY, CDR2 SMNVEV (reference sequence). CDR3 nucleotides: TGTGCCAGCAGCCCTAGGGGGTCTCTTCAGCCCCAGCATTTT. Translation gives CASSPRGSLQPQHF.

V gene TRBV3-1 combines with J gene TRBJ2-7, with 8 nucleotides matching TRBD2. This CDR3 is built from 15 residues. With 0 bases clipped from V and 4 bases from J, the junction kept 5 bases outside the gene matches. In germline, CDR1 is LGHDT, CDR2 YNNKEL (reference sequence). In nucleotides, the CDR3 is TGTGCCAGCAGCCAAGATTCCAGCGGGAGTTACGAGCAGTACTTC. This translates into CASSQDSSGSYEQYF.

This clonotype showed up just a few times. The gene calls are TRBV12-3 or TRBV12-4 and TRBJ2-1; 7 nucleotides match TRBD2. V shed 5 bases and J 1 base; nucleotides not matched to a gene: 11. The CDR3 length is 17 residues. The CDR3 protein is CASSPLGLAVSYNEQFF. CDR3 in DNA: TGTGCCAGCAGTCCATTGGGGCTAGCGGTATCCTACAATGAGCAGTTCTTC.

The chain has TRBV7-9 and TRBJ1-4; 7 nucleotides agree with TRBD1. The germline CDR1 and CDR2 sequences are SEHNR and FQNEAQ (reference sequence). Trimming at V came to 5 bases and at J to 2 bases, leaving 5 bases not matched to a gene. The CDR3 loop spans 15 amino acids. The CDR3 region has the DNA TGTGCCAGCAGCCTTACGACAGGGACTAATGAAAAACTGTTTTTT. This gives the protein CASSLTTGTNEKLFF. Complete variable domain (other parts from reference TRBV7-9 and TRBJ1-4): DTGVSQNPRHKITKRGQNVTFRCDPISEHNRLYWYRQTLGQGPEFLTYFQNEAQLEKSRLLSDRFSAERPKGSFSTLEIQRTEQGDSAMYLCASSLTTGTNEKLFFGSGTQLSVL.

This clonotype appeared many times. The rearrangement joins TRBV12-3 or TRBV12-4 to TRBJ2-5; 10 bases line up with TRBD1. The CDR3 contains 14 residues. Germline trimming cut 8 bases from V and 5 bases from J; bases unmatched to any gene: 8. The CDR3 here is CASSTGQGKETQYF. The CDR3 DNA follows: TGTGCCAGCTCGACGGGACAGGGGAAGGAGACCCAGTACTTC.

This clonotype was found a few times. The V call is TRBV20-1, the J call TRBJ2-1; TRBD2 might be the D (5 bases). The CDR3 has 10 residues. V was pared by 5 bases and J by 9 bases, with 8 bases between. Germline values: CDR1 DFQATT, CDR2 SNEGSKA (reference sequence). CDR3 sequence (DNA): TGCAGTGCTGGGAGCGGTGAGCAGTTCTTC. This encodes CSAGSGEQFF.

This clonotype was detected only a few times. This chain links TRBV20-1 with TRBJ2-2; 13 positions match TRBD2. This CDR3 has 16 amino acids. The germline V gene encodes CDR1 DFQATT and CDR2 SNEGSKA (reference sequence). Germline trimming cut 6 bases from V and 4 bases from J; bases unmatched to any gene: 8. DNA for the CDR3: TGCAGTGCGGTAGGACTAGCGGGAGTCGGCACCGGGGAGCTGTTTTTT. Its translation: CSAVGLAGVGTGELFF.

This clonotype was found many times. This chain joins TRBV5-1 and TRBJ2-2; 11 positions agree with TRBD1. J gave up 1 base and V 5 bases, and 7 bases lay outside the gene matches. Germline loops: CDR1 SGHRS, CDR2 YFSETQ. The CDR3 totals 17 residues. The CDR3 loop is CASRPGQGAMNTGELFF. Written as DNA, the CDR3 is TGCGCCAGCAGACCCGGACAGGGGGCGATGAACACCGGGGAGCTGTTTTTT.

The chain employs TRBV7-9 and TRBJ1-1; no definite D call. V lost 1 base to trimming and J lost 2 bases, with 8 bases between them. Per the germline V gene, CDR1 is SEHNR and CDR2 is FQNEAQ (reference sequence). The CDR3 extends over 14 amino acids. Here the CDR3 DNA reads TGTGCCAGCAGCTTAGTGGGCAGTAACACTGAAGCTTTCTTT. Amino acid sequence: CASSLVGSNTEAFF.

This clonotype was recorded a few times. The rearrangement uses TRBV5-1 and TRBJ2-3; 9 nucleotides line up with TRBD2. Per the germline V gene, CDR1 is SGHRS and CDR2 is YFSETQ. The trim removed 4 bases at V and 4 bases at J, leaving 16 bases unmatched. The CDR3 runs to 18 residues. The CDR3 nucleotides are TGCGCCAGCAGCCCGATAGCGGGAGTGCTCCAGTCGGCAGATACGCAGTATTTT. Encoded protein: CASSPIAGVLQSADTQYF.

This clonotype showed up many times. The V gene is TRBV5-1, the J gene TRBJ2-7, with 16 positions matching TRBD2. The CDR3 has 16 residues. Unmatched junction bases numbered 5, after V lost 4 bases and J lost 4 bases. CDR1 and CDR2 (germline): SGHRS, YFSETQ. The CDR3 region is CASSPGTSGRVYEQYF. The CDR3 nucleotides are TGCGCCAGCAGCCCCGGGACTAGCGGGAGGGTATACGAGCAGTACTTC.

V is TRBV3-1 and J is TRBJ1-4; D might be TRBD1 (6 bases). Germline assignment: CDR1 LGHDT and CDR2 YNNKEL (reference sequence). V lost 5 bases and J lost 4, with 14 bases in between. CDR3 length equals 15 residues. This chain's CDR3 is CASSEGGRNNEKLFF. The CDR3 DNA is TGTGCCAGCAGCGAAGGGGGACGGAATAATGAAAAACTGTTTTTT.

This clonotype was seen at least ten times. V gene TRBV12-3 or TRBV12-4 combines with J gene TRBJ1-6; 8 bases match TRBD1. Trimming at V came to 6 bases and at J to 11 bases, leaving 9 bases not matched to a gene. The CDR3 spans 14 residues. The CDR3 loop reads CASSSDRGVTPLHF. The CDR3 DNA is TGTGCCAGCAGCAGTGACAGGGGAGTTACACCCCTCCACTTT.

This clonotype was recorded only once. J is TRBJ2-2 and V is TRBV29-1, with D uncertain. Looked up from germline, CDR1 is SQVTM and CDR2 is ANQGSEA. This CDR3 spans 13 amino acids. Trimming left V 4 bases short and J 6 bases short, with 12 bases between. The CDR3 DNA sequence: TGCAGCGTTGTGGACCCCGTCTCCGGGGAGCTGTTTTTT. Residues: CSVVDPVSGELFF.

In this sample, this clonotype turned up many times. The chain uses TRBV9 and TRBJ2-5; 7 bases map to TRBD2. This CDR3 spans 13 amino acids. Losses at the gene ends were 7 bases for V and 1 base for J; bases not matched to a gene: 4. The germline gives CDR1 SGDLS, CDR2 YYNGEE. The CDR3 region is CASGGGPQETQYF. The CDR3 DNA sequence: TGTGCCAGCGGGGGGGGACCCCAAGAGACCCAGTACTTC.

This clonotype was seen only a few times. The chain has TRBV24-1 and TRBJ2-1; 9 bases match TRBD1. J lost 8 bases, V lost 10 bases, and 8 bases had no gene match. Germline CDR1 reads KGHDR; CDR2 reads SFDVKD. The CDR3 has 13 residues. CDR3 bases: TGTGCCACAACGGGGACAGGGCGTGATGAGCAGTTCTTC. Its translation is CATTGTGRDEQFF.

This clonotype was counted between two and nine times. V is TRBV12-3 or TRBV12-4 and J is TRBJ2-6; TRBD2 might be the D (6 bases). V shed 3 bases and J shed 0 bases, with 12 bases lying between them. This CDR3 has 17 residues. CDR3 region: CASSFLADFSGANVLTF. The CDR3 DNA sequence: TGTGCCAGCAGTTTCTTAGCGGATTTCTCTGGGGCCAACGTCCTGACTTTC.

This clonotype was counted at least ten times. V and J are TRBV20-1 and TRBJ2-1; TRBD2 is a possible D gene (6 bases). V lost 0 bases to trimming and J lost 3 bases, with 15 bases between them. From germline, CDR1 is DFQATT and CDR2 SNEGSKA (reference sequence). The CDR3 is made up of 16 amino acids. CDR3 sequence (DNA): TGCAGTGCTAGAGATCTTGGGGGGAGTGACTACAATGAGCAGTTCTTC. Amino acid sequence: CSARDLGGSDYNEQFF.

This clonotype occurred a few times. The V gene is TRBV7-9, the J gene TRBJ1-5; 9 nucleotides align to TRBD1. V shed 4 bases, J shed 4 bases, and the junction held 5 bases outside the gene matches. Germline V lookup: CDR1 SEHNR, CDR2 FQNEAQ (reference sequence). The CDR3 totals 15 residues. The CDR3 sequence is CASSYAGQGNQPQHF. The CDR3 region has the DNA TGTGCCAGCAGCTACGCGGGACAGGGAAATCAGCCCCAGCATTTT.

This clonotype was seen more than once but under ten times. The chain has TRBV7-9 and TRBJ1-5, with D hard to call. The CDR3 contains 13 residues. Trimming stripped 0 bases from V and 6 bases from J, with 6 bases between. Germline CDR1 reads SEHNR; CDR2 reads FQNEAQ (reference sequence). CDR3 sequence (DNA): TGTGCCAGCAGCTTAGCATATGGTCAGCCCCAGCATTTT. It yields the protein CASSLAYGQPQHF.

This clonotype was seen ten or more times. The chain uses TRBV28 and TRBJ2-3; TRBD1 matches at 8 bases. The germline V gene has CDR1 MDHEN and CDR2 SYDVKM. V was clipped by 6 bases and J by 1 base; unmatched bases: 12. The CDR3 covers 17 residues. The DNA for the CDR3 is TGTGCCAGCAGCCCCTCCACGATGACAGGGGGCACAGATACGCAGTATTTT. It codes for CASSPSTMTGGTDTQYF.